This T cell receptor (beta chain) was sequenced during a study of PD-1 blockade in classical Hodgkin lymphoma. Assay: immunoSEQ multiplex PCR; the TCRdb copy retains only in-frame clones and omits some. The table shows some 90,000 clones, with 80% to 95% occurring only once. V dropped 3 bases and J dropped 6 bases, with 12 bases sitting between them. CDR1 and CDR2 (germline): MDHEN, SYDVKM. This CDR3 comprises 14 residues. For this clone: The antigen is undetermined.

All patients experienced relapse after autologous stem cell transplantation, and brentuximab vedotin exposure was variable. General study findings and limits: CD8+ TCR diversity did not rise significantly by C4D1, unlike CD4+.

Sequenced here: peripheral blood mononuclear cells (PBMCs), sampled before the second cycle of nivolumab. This TCR derives from a human donor with classical Hodgkin lymphoma. The chain employs TRBV28 and TRBJ2-1; D uncertain. The CDR3 sequence is CASSFSILSNEQFF. As DNA, the CDR3 is TGTGCCAGCAGTTTCTCCATCCTTAGCAATGAGCAGTTCTTC.